What follows is one T cell receptor (beta chain) and its context. There are a few counts of this clonotype. The specificity of this receptor is unknown. The record has no base qualities; no much larger clone is one base away. This sample was included in a study of blood T cells in healthy people across ages (dated by TCRdb to about 2015). Background for the entire study: In model experiments, roughly one uniquely barcoded TCR beta cDNA molecule per two T cells was captured by template switching. Using the same blood draw, the study looked at two additional independent replicas of 1 million unique cDNA reads for two donors, one aged 18 to 30 and the other aged 80 or older. The donors were divided into four age groups: young (average around 15 years), middle-aged (about 40), aged (approximately 59) and long-lived (roughly 82). To avoid experimental bias, donors of different ages were distributed randomly across sequencing lanes. Using deep sequencing normalized with unique cDNA molecular identifiers, the study measured how TCR beta repertoire diversity changes with age. The paper's findings and limits, for the study overall: The percentage of naive T cells measured by flow cytometry correlated strongly with observed TCR beta diversity. Because donor CMV infection status was unknown, age-related changes in expanded clonotypes were potentially confounded. Observed TCR beta diversity per million T cells fell roughly linearly with age, and a significant reduction was already apparent by age roughly 40. Because profiling used bulk unsorted PBMCs, naive and antigen-experienced compartments could not be compared conclusively. The long-lived group showed more naive CD4+ T cells, fewer expanded clones and increased TCR diversity than the aged group, suggesting age selection. Estimates of total diversity based on one million sequenced T cells were regarded as lower bounds and as underestimates.

Systemically healthy Caucasian individuals from Russia, 39 in total and aged roughly 6 to 95 years, were included as donors. Each donor gave ten milliliters of peripheral blood, collected into EDTA-treated Vacutainer tubes. PBMCs were isolated by Ficoll-Paque density-gradient centrifugation, with at least 6 million obtained per sample. Total RNA was extracted from PBMCs with Trizol reagent, with at least 6 micrograms obtained per sample. For every donor, an aliquot of PBMCs went through flow cytometry to measure the percentages of naive CD45RAhigh/CD27high T cells. Library creation used 5' RACE. TCRdb shows the sequencer as Illumina HiSeq 2500. A second PCR of about 6 to 12 cycles was run with a J-beta primer mix and a sample-barcoded 5' primer. Each TCR beta cDNA molecule received a unique molecular identifier from a template-switch 5' adaptor carrying 12 random nucleotides. Each sample yielded at least 3 million CDR3-containing paired-end reads. The Mint cDNA synthesis kit, primed by a TRBC-specific oligonucleotide, was used to synthesize first-strand cDNA from all RNA. Following uracil-DNA glycosylase treatment, a first 18-cycle PCR with universal primers M1SS and BC2_uni_R was performed on all cDNA. Turning to the authors' computational methods: For normalization, 1 million high-quality reads were randomly selected from each sample, with every read carrying a distinct molecular identifier. Reads sharing molecular identifiers were discarded rather than binned into consensus sequences. MiTCR, set to a Q25 quality threshold and the strictest error-elimination algorithm, was used for CDR3 identification, clonotype clustering and error correction. Lower-bound total TCR beta diversity was estimated with a nonparametric unseen species model using Euler transformation. TCRdb cleaned the public reads at Q25 with fastp, built clones with MiXCR and kept in-frame beta chains. Rows with one shared CDR3 protein collapse into an entry with the most common genes and DNA. V and J calls and clone size were set by TCRdb, not the authors. The sample table lists around 940,000 distinct CDR3 sequences, roughly 47% of them with a count of one. 20% to 25% of the sample rests with the top ten.

The specimen sequenced was blood. The origin of this receptor is a woman aged 60 to 75 in good health.

The CDR3 reads CASSPPFGGSEQFF. The sequenced DNA is TGTGCCAGCAGCCCCCCCTTCGGAGGGAGTGAGCAGTTCTTC. Recombination joined TRBV11-2 with TRBJ2-1, and TRBD2 may be the D gene, going by 6 matching bases. From its cysteine to its phenylalanine, the CDR3 spans 14 amino acids. The sequence is cut down to CDR3 DNA, 42 bases in frame from base 1. The V end loses 5 bases and the J end loses 9 bases, and a stretch of 17 bases separates them. CDR1 and CDR2 (SGHAT, FQNNGV) derive from the germline V gene. The variable domain in full, with residues beyond the CDR3 obtained from the reference TRBV11-2 and TRBJ2-1 genes, is EAGVAQSPRYKIIEKRQSVAFWCNPISGHATLYWYQQILGQGPKLLIQFQNNGVVDDSQLPKDRFSAERLKGVDSTLKIQPAKLEDSAVYLCASSPPFGGSEQFFGPGTRLTVL.